The 28 T cell receptor beta chains presented below share a single source sample, sequenced in a study of cytomegalovirus exposure and HLA in healthy donors. PCR involved 60 Vbeta and 13 Jbeta primers. Measured with immunoSEQ multiplex PCR; TCRdb has only the in-frame clones, and not every one. The sample has tens of thousands of clones, 77% seen once. What was sequenced was PBMCs. These receptors originate from a female donor in good health and CMV-seronegative.

The CDR3 coding sequence is TGTGCCAGCAGGTCCCTAGCGGGGGGCACAGATACGCAGTATTTT. It translates to CASRSLAGGTDTQYF. The genes are TRBV11-2 and TRBJ2-3; 10 bases are a match to TRBD2. Per the germline V gene, CDR1 is SGHAT and CDR2 is FQNNGV. Germline trimming cut 6 bases from V and 1 base from J; bases unmatched to any gene: 4. The CDR3 contains 15 residues. Combining the CDR3 with reference TRBV11-2 and TRBJ2-3 gives the whole variable domain EAGVAQSPRYKIIEKRQSVAFWCNPISGHATLYWYQQILGQGPKLLIQFQNNGVVDDSQLPKDRFSAERLKGVDSTLKIQPAKLEDSAVYLCASRSLAGGTDTQYFGPGTRLTVL.

This chain uses TRBV30 with TRBJ1-2; D gene uncertain. Per the germline V gene, CDR1 is GTSNPN and CDR2 is SVGIG (reference sequence). The CDR3 has 11 residues. Trimming left V 1 base short and J 8 bases short, with 8 bases between. DNA for the CDR3: TGTGCCTGGAGTGGAGGAGGGGGCTACACCTTC. Its translation is CAWSGGGGYTF.

The chain carries TRBV5-1 and TRBJ1-1; D possibly corresponds to TRBD1 (5 bases). Germline loops: CDR1 SGHRS, CDR2 YFSETQ. This CDR3 is built from 15 residues. With 0 bases removed from V and 3 bases from J, the gap between germline ends came to 12 bases. The CDR3 region is CASSLGGRADTEAFF. In nucleotides, the CDR3 is TGCGCCAGCAGCTTGGGGGGCAGGGCTGACACTGAAGCTTTCTTT.

This clone is classed as medium-sized. V is TRBV4-3 and J is TRBJ2-6, with D possibly matching TRBD2 (5 bases). The CDR3 has 16 residues. In germline, CDR1 is LGHNA, CDR2 YSLEER. V gave up 0 bases and J gave up 0 bases, with 6 bases separating them. CDR3 sequence reads: CASSQDGSSGANVLTF. The CDR3, as DNA: TGCGCCAGCAGCCAAGATGGGAGCTCTGGGGCCAACGTCCTGACTTTC.

The chain combines TRBV7-2 with TRBJ2-5, with D tentatively TRBD1 (6 bases). The germline V and J ends were trimmed by 2 bases and 5 bases, with 18 bases remaining between them. This CDR3 has 16 residues. Germline V gives CDR1 SGHTA, CDR2 FQGNSA. CDR3 DNA: TGTGCCAGCAGCTTAAGAAAAACAGGGATCGGGGAGACCCAGTACTTC. Translating it yields CASSLRKTGIGETQYF.

This chain joins TRBV6-1 and TRBJ1-5, with 7 bases fitting TRBD1. Germline V gene data show CDR1 as MNHNS and CDR2 as SASEGT. With 8 bases clipped from V and 8 bases from J, the junction kept 12 bases outside the gene matches. The CDR3 consists of 14 residues. The DNA for the CDR3 is TGTGCCAGCGGAAGACAGGGCTCGGTTGAGCCCCAGCATTTT. This gives the protein CASGRQGSVEPQHF.

The chain uses TRBV9 and TRBJ2-1; 9 bases match TRBD1. From germline, CDR1 is SGDLS and CDR2 YYNGEE. This CDR3 is 16 amino acids long. The trim removed 0 bases at V and 7 bases at J, leaving 8 bases unmatched. CDR3 DNA: TGTGCCAGCAGCGTAGCCCTGGACAGGGGATGGAATGAGCAGTTCTTC. It specifies CASSVALDRGWNEQFF.

This clone was picked up one time. This chain connects TRBV6-1 to TRBJ1-1, with D perhaps TRBD1 (5 bases). The germline V and J ends were trimmed by 5 bases and 3 bases, with 16 bases remaining between them. From germline, CDR1 is MNHNS and CDR2 SASEGT. The CDR3 is made up of 15 amino acids. The CDR3 loop reads CASSTPYEGDTEAFF. The DNA of the CDR3 is TGTGCCAGCAGTACCCCCTATGAAGGGGACACTGAAGCTTTCTTT.

This clone was counted only a few times. V is TRBV7-8 and J is TRBJ1-5, with TRBD1 as a possible D gene (5 bases). There are 16 residues in the CDR3. Germline CDR1 reads SGHVS; CDR2 reads FQNEAQ. The V and J ends lost 1 base and 7 bases respectively, with 17 bases between them. CDR3 in DNA: TGTGCCAGCAGCTTAGGGGTGGCGGGGGATGGGCAGCCCCAGCATTTT. Protein: CASSLGVAGDGQPQHF.

J is TRBJ2-3 and V is TRBV30, with 12 bases aligning to TRBD1. The germline V gene has CDR1 GTSNPN and CDR2 SVGIG (reference sequence). The V and J ends lost 8 bases and 6 bases, in that order; junction bases with no gene match: 12. The CDR3 consists of 15 residues. CDR3 DNA: TGTGCCGGACGATCCGGGACAGGGGGCTGGGATACGCAGTATTTT. Translated, it gives CAGRSGTGGWDTQYF.

The V call is TRBV9, the J call TRBJ2-7; 8 bases are a match to TRBD1. This CDR3 comprises 15 residues. Losses at the gene ends were 0 bases for V and 5 bases for J; bases not matched to a gene: 7. The V gene's germline CDR1 is SGDLS and CDR2 YYNGEE. CDR3 coding DNA: TGTGCCAGCAGCGTAGTCGGGCAGGGGGCCGACGAGCAGTACTTC. This gives the protein CASSVVGQGADEQYF.

The chain is built from TRBV13 and TRBJ2-7, with TRBD1 matching 9 bases. There are 16 residues in the CDR3. V shed 4 bases and J 2 bases; nucleotides not matched to a gene: 9. Germline values: CDR1 PRHDT, CDR2 FYEKMQ (reference sequence). The CDR3 loop reads CASSSDTGTGPYEQYF. The CDR3 DNA is TGTGCCAGCAGCTCTGATACCGGGACAGGGCCCTACGAGCAGTACTTC.

The chain links TRBV29-1 to TRBJ1-4, with D possibly matching TRBD1 (5 bases). Germline CDR1 reads SQVTM; CDR2 reads ANQGSEA. The V and J ends lost 7 bases and 7 bases respectively, with 13 bases between them. The CDR3 is made up of 12 amino acids. This CDR3 reads CSAGTGAEKLFF. The DNA for the CDR3 is TGCAGCGCTGGGACTGGGGCTGAAAAACTGTTTTTT.

This clone was seen a handful of times. The chain carries TRBV4-3 and TRBJ2-2, with D possibly matching TRBD2 (6 bases). Germline CDR1 is LGHNA and CDR2 is YSLEER. V lost 1 base and J 6 bases, leaving 12 bases between the germline ends. The length of the CDR3 is 15 residues. CDR3 nucleotides: TGCGCCAGCAGCCAAGTAGGAGGGTTCGCCGGGGAGCTGTTTTTT. This encodes CASSQVGGFAGELFF.

This clone was detected once. Other DNA sequences within the sample encode an identical CDR3. This chain joins TRBV5-1 and TRBJ1-4; 10 nucleotides line up with TRBD1. CDR3 size: 16 residues. Germline CDR1 reads SGHRS; CDR2 reads YFSETQ. V trimming: 4 bases; J trimming: 0 bases; junction bases outside the gene matches: 3. The CDR3 region has the DNA TGCGCCAGCAGCCCTGGACAGGGGGCAACTAATGAAAAACTGTTTTTT. Its protein product is CASSPGQGATNEKLFF. Using reference TRBV5-1 and TRBJ1-4 for the parts outside the CDR3, the full variable domain is KAGVTQTPRYLIKTRGQQVTLSCSPISGHRSVSWYQQTPGQGLQFLFEYFSETQRNKGNFPGRFSGRQFSNSRSEMNVSTLELGDSALYLCASSPGQGATNEKLFFGSGTQLSVL.

The chain combines TRBV27 with TRBJ1-2; 11 bases align to TRBD1. In germline, CDR1 is MNHEY, CDR2 SMNVEV (reference sequence). V dropped 3 bases and J dropped 5; count of bases not matched to a gene: 5. The CDR3 contains 15 residues. Here the CDR3 reads CASSFGTGGGYGYTF. DNA for the CDR3: TGTGCCAGCAGTTTCGGGACAGGGGGAGGGTATGGCTACACCTTC.

Comment on this clone: At one end the junction does not follow the germline gene, possibly because of a read error. The chain uses TRBV25-1 and TRBJ1-1; tentative D call: TRBD1 (5 bases). CDR1 is MGHDK and CDR2 is SYGVNS in the germline V gene. This CDR3 is 12 amino acids long. This CDR3 reads CASSELDSWGIF. The CDR3 DNA reads as TGTGCCAGCAGTGAACTCGACAGTTGGGGTATATTT.

The gene calls are TRBV5-4 and TRBJ2-7; 9 bases line up with TRBD2. The CDR3 totals 18 residues. The V gene's germline CDR1 is SGHNT and CDR2 YYREEE (reference sequence). The V and J ends lost 0 bases and 5 bases, in that order; junction bases with no gene match: 15. The CDR3 loop reads CASSLARSSGNLKDEQYF. The CDR3 bases are TGTGCCAGCAGCTTGGCTAGGTCTAGCGGGAACCTTAAAGACGAGCAGTACTTC.

The chain uses TRBV28 and TRBJ1-1, with unresolved D. Germline CDR1 and CDR2: MDHEN and SYDVKM. The V end was cut by 6 bases, the J end by 3 bases, with 5 bases between. The CDR3 length is 11 residues. As DNA, the CDR3 is TGTGCCAGCAGGCAGGACACTGAAGCTTTCTTT. This codes for CASRQDTEAFF.

The V gene is TRBV7-9, the J gene TRBJ2-3, with 10 bases that match TRBD2. Germline V lookup: CDR1 SEHNR, CDR2 FQNEAQ (reference sequence). The CDR3 length is 17 residues. The V and J ends lost 7 bases and 4 bases, in that order; junction bases with no gene match: 14. CDR3 residues: CASNLFAKRGGPDTQYF. For the CDR3, the DNA is TGTGCCAGCAACCTTTTCGCCAAGCGGGGGGGGCCAGATACGCAGTATTTT.

This sequence joins TRBV6-1 and TRBJ2-3; no clear D gene. This CDR3 has 11 residues. Germline values: CDR1 MNHNS, CDR2 SASEGT. The V gene lost 11 bases and the J gene lost 4 bases, with 10 bases spanning the gap. The CDR3 protein is CASGLADTQYF. The CDR3 nucleotides are TGTGCCTCCGGGTTGGCAGATACGCAGTATTTT.

V and J are TRBV21-1 and TRBJ2-5; the table calls TRBD2, which could not be checked here. TRBV21-1 is labeled a pseudogene. The CDR3 has 12 amino acids. CDR3 in DNA: TGTGCCAGCACCTTCCCTACAGAGACCCAGTACTTC. As protein: CASTFPTETQYF.

V and J are TRBV2 and TRBJ2-5; 8 nucleotides align to TRBD1. Matching the DNA end better, TRBJ2-7 makes the J call doubtful. Germline V lookup: CDR1 SNHLY, CDR2 FYNNEI. This CDR3 region has 15 residues. The DNA for the CDR3 is TGTGCCAGCAGTGAAGTGGGACAGGCCCTCCTCGAGCAGTACTTC. It translates to CASSEVGQALLEQYF.

The J gene is TRBJ1-6, the V gene TRBV5-1; 9 nucleotides line up with TRBD1. Per the germline V gene, CDR1 is SGHRS and CDR2 is YFSETQ. Germline trimming cut 4 bases from V and 7 bases from J; bases unmatched to any gene: 3. The CDR3 has 14 amino acids. CDR3 bases: TGCGCCAGCAGCCAGGGACAGGGCAATTCACCCCTCCACTTT. This sequence encodes CASSQGQGNSPLHF.

The V and J genes are TRBV5-1 and TRBJ1-5; TRBD1 matches at 9 bases. Germline values: CDR1 SGHRS, CDR2 YFSETQ. This CDR3 is 14 amino acids long. The junction had 3 bases not matched to a gene; V was cut back by 3 bases and J by 5 bases. The CDR3 bases are TGCGCCAGCAGCTCCACAGGGGGCGATCAGCCCCAGCATTTT. Its protein is CASSSTGGDQPQHF. Filled out from reference TRBV5-1 and TRBJ1-5, the complete variable domain reads KAGVTQTPRYLIKTRGQQVTLSCSPISGHRSVSWYQQTPGQGLQFLFEYFSETQRNKGNFPGRFSGRQFSNSRSEMNVSTLELGDSALYLCASSSTGGDQPQHFGDGTRLSIL.

The rearrangement links TRBV25-1 to TRBJ2-7; 10 nucleotides line up with TRBD1. Germline V gene sequence: CDR1 MGHDK, CDR2 SYGVNS. CDR3 length equals 15 residues. The J segment lost 2 bases and the V segment lost 3 bases, leaving 4 bases of the junction unmatched. The CDR3: CASSDPGTGAYEQYF. CDR3 bases: TGTGCCAGCAGTGATCCCGGGACAGGGGCCTACGAGCAGTACTTC.

This clone was counted between two and nine times. The V call is TRBV6-5, the J call TRBJ2-5; 7 bases align to TRBD1. Germline-derived CDR1 and CDR2 are MNHEY and SVGAGI. This CDR3 has 15 amino acids. J was trimmed by 3 bases and V by 5 bases; bases with no gene match: 9. CDR3 amino acids: CASSQTGASKETQYF. CDR3 in DNA: TGTGCCAGCAGTCAAACAGGGGCATCAAAAGAGACCCAGTACTTC.

This clone was seen only a few times. CDR3 nucleotides: TGCGCCAGCAGCCTGAAACATCCGGGACAGGGAAGTACTGAAGCTTTCTTT. It translates to CASSLKHPGQGSTEAFF. V usage is TRBV4-3 and J usage is TRBJ1-1; 9 bases fit TRBD1. The CDR3 is 17 amino acids. CDR1 is LGHNA, CDR2 YSLEER, per germline. V shed 4 bases and J 5 bases; nucleotides not matched to a gene: 14.